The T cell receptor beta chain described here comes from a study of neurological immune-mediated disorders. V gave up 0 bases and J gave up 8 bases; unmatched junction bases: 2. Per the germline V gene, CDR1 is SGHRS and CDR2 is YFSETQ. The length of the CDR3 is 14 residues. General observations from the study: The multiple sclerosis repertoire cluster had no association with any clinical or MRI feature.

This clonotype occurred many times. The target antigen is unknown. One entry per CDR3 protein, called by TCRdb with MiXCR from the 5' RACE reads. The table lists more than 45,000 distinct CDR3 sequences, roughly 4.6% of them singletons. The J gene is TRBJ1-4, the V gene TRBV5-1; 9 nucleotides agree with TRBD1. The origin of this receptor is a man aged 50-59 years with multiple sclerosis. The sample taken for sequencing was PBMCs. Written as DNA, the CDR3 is TGCGCCAGCAGCTTGGGGGACAGGGCCGAAAAACTGTTTTTT. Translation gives CASSLGDRAEKLFF.